Sequencing of this T cell receptor beta chain was carried out in a study of monozygotic twins with cystic fibrosis. Study information: With about 15 PCR cycles, barcoded libraries came from roughly 2.8 micrograms of fragmented DNA.

TCRdb keeps only in-frame clones here, not all; method: immunoSEQ multiplex PCR. This table has 14,000 to 15,000 clones, 70% to 90% appearing once. Broader study findings: Low clonality (median roughly 0.01) suggested a mostly naive repertoire. In this small cohort, shared CDR3 numbers showed no association with age, concordance or disease severity. Monozygotic CF twins shared more identical nucleotide clonotypes than unrelated patients.

The CDR3 has 15 amino acids. With 7 bases clipped from V and 0 bases from J, the junction kept 8 bases outside the gene matches. Per the germline V gene, CDR1 is LNHDA and CDR2 is SQIVND (reference sequence). In the case of this clone: Its cognate antigen is unknown.

The V call is TRBV19, the J call TRBJ1-1, with TRBD1 matching 7 bases. Sequenced sample: blood. This sequence originates from a boy aged 10-17 years with cystic fibrosis. The DNA for the CDR3 is TGTGCCAGTATCGTCAGGGGGGGAGTGAACACTGAAGCTTTCTTT. Protein product: CASIVRGGVNTEAFF. The full variable domain, with the rest looked up from reference TRBV19 and TRBJ1-1, is DGGITQSPKYLFRKEGQNVTLSCEQNLNHDAMYWYRQDPGQGLRLIYYSQIVNDFQKGDIAEGYSVSREKKESFPLTVTSAQKNPTAFYLCASIVRGGVNTEAFFGQGTRLTVV.